The 11 T cell receptor beta chains presented below share a single source sample, sequenced in a study of OX40 agonist ivuxolimab in advanced cancers. Library method: the immunoSEQ multiplex PCR assay. TCRdb limited this immuneACCESS table to in-frame rearrangements with V and J called. A share of clones is missing; checked studies link under half to unresolved V genes, and the rest is unexplained. Present in this sample are about 81,000 clones, more than 70% of which were seen just once. In total, the top ten clones hold roughly 0.22% of the sample. The source was CD4+ or CD8+ T cells sorted from blood, collected in a trial of the OX40 agonist ivuxolimab. The receptors come from an adult with an advanced solid tumor such as melanoma, head and neck, liver or kidney cancer.

This clone has only one observation. The chain carries TRBV11-2 and TRBJ1-1, with 9 bases lining up with TRBD1. Germline V gene data show CDR1 as SGHAT and CDR2 as FQNNGV. The CDR3 spans 17 residues. Trimming removed 3 bases from V and 0 bases from J; junction bases left unmatched: 8. The CDR3 sequence: CASSFGGTGLMNTEAFF. The CDR3 DNA is TGTGCCAGCAGCTTTGGGGGGACAGGGTTAATGAACACTGAAGCTTTCTTT.

The gene calls are TRBV27 and TRBJ2-2; 8 nucleotides match TRBD1. V was pared by 4 bases and J by 2 bases, with 3 bases of the junction left unmatched. Germline V gives CDR1 MNHEY, CDR2 SMNVEV (reference sequence). The CDR3 consists of 15 residues. CDR3 region: CASSWQGANTGELFF. The CDR3 region has the DNA TGTGCCAGCAGTTGGCAGGGGGCAAACACCGGGGAGCTGTTTTTT.

The chain couples TRBV9 to TRBJ1-4; maybe TRBD1 (6 bases). The CDR3 spans 17 residues. V was pared by 0 bases and J by 7 bases, with 19 bases between. Germline loops: CDR1 SGDLS, CDR2 YYNGEE. The CDR3 DNA follows: TGTGCCAGCAGCGTAGACCTACAGGGCACCCCCGGTGAAAAACTGTTTTTT. As protein: CASSVDLQGTPGEKLFF.

The J gene is TRBJ2-7, the V gene TRBV25-1, with a possible D match to TRBD1 (6 bases). Germline V CDR1 and CDR2: MGHDK, SYGVNS. This CDR3 spans 14 amino acids. Trimming shortened V by 4 bases and J by 3 bases, and 13 bases separated the two germline ends. The CDR3 sequence is CASSGQAHRYEQYV. The DNA for the CDR3 is TGTGCCAGCAGTGGACAGGCCCATCGCTACGAGCAGTACGTC.

The V gene is TRBV6-5, the J gene TRBJ2-7, with 7 bases lining up with TRBD2. V lost 6 bases to trimming and J lost 4 bases; unmatched junction nucleotides: 12. CDR3 length: 15 amino acids. Germline V gives CDR1 MNHEY, CDR2 SVGAGI. Here the CDR3 DNA reads TGTGCCAGCAGCCCGGGGGAGGGTGGAAAATACGAGCAGTACGTC. Its protein product is CASSPGEGGKYEQYV.

The chain has TRBV19 and TRBJ1-1; a weak D match, TRBD1 (5 bases). The germline V and J ends were trimmed by 6 bases and 0 bases, with 17 bases remaining between them. The CDR3 spans 16 residues. CDR1 LNHDA and CDR2 SQIVND come from the germline V gene (reference sequence). Here the CDR3 reads CASRGGWQVLNTEAFF. The CDR3 bases are TGTGCCAGTAGGGGGGGGTGGCAGGTACTGAACACTGAAGCTTTCTTT.

The chain has TRBV4-3 and TRBJ2-7; TRBD1 might be the D (5 bases). The V end lost 3 bases, the J end lost 0 bases, and 9 bases lay between the germline ends. The CDR3 is 14 amino acids. Per germline, CDR1 LGHNA and CDR2 YSLEER. In nucleotides, the CDR3 is TGCGCCAGCAGCCATGGGGCCCGCTCCTACGAGCAGTACTTC. Protein sequence: CASSHGARSYEQYF.

The gene calls are TRBV7-2 and TRBJ1-2; D is uncertain. CDR1 and CDR2 from the germline V gene are SGHTA and FQGNSA. V was cut by 5 bases and J by 6 bases, with 16 bases left in between. The CDR3 totals 14 residues. The CDR3 protein is CASSVRPQNDGYTF. Written as DNA, the CDR3 is TGTGCCAGCAGCGTCAGGCCTCAAAATGATGGCTACACCTTC.

DNA of the CDR3: TGTGCCAGCAGCTTGAGAACAGGGTTAGGTGGGGCCAACGTCCTGACTTTC. It is translated as CASSLRTGLGGANVLTF. The V call is TRBV11-2, the J call TRBJ2-6; a possible D gene is TRBD1 (6 bases). V shed 3 bases and J shed 3 bases, with 15 bases lying between them. CDR3 length: 17 residues. Germline CDR1 is SGHAT and CDR2 is FQNNGV.

The chain recombines TRBV10-3 with TRBJ2-2; 8 bases agree with TRBD2. CDR1 and CDR2 from the germline V gene are ENHRY and SYGVKD. The J segment lost 2 bases and the V segment lost 6 bases, leaving 2 bases of the junction unmatched. The CDR3 sequence is 14 residues long. The CDR3 is CAIRAGGNTGELFF. CDR3 in DNA: TGTGCCATCAGGGCGGGGGGAAACACCGGGGAGCTGTTTTTT.

This sequence joins TRBV28 and TRBJ1-4; tentatively, D is TRBD1 (5 bases). The CDR3 contains 15 residues. The V gene lost 5 bases and the J gene lost 4 bases, with 14 bases spanning the gap. From germline, CDR1 is MDHEN and CDR2 SYDVKM. CDR3 in amino acids: CASSAAGGYNEKLFF. In DNA, the CDR3 is TGTGCCAGCAGTGCCGCTGGGGGTTATAATGAAAAACTGTTTTTT. Full variable domain (missing parts from reference TRBV28 and TRBJ1-4): DVKVTQSSRYLVKRTGEKVFLECVQDMDHENMFWYRQDPGLGLRLIYFSYDVKMKEKGDIPEGYSVSREKKERFSLILESASTNQTSMYLCASSAAGGYNEKLFFGSGTQLSVL.